The 24 T cell receptor beta chains below all came from one sample that was sequenced in a study of blood T cells in healthy people across ages. A second about 7 to 11 cycle PCR used barcoded and J-beta primers. TCRdb processed the 5' RACE reads anew with MiXCR; each CDR3 protein has one entry. Of approximately 1.5 million distinct CDR3 sequences in the sample, roughly 30% are singletons; the top ten hold about 11%. The sequenced material came from blood. The receptor set was obtained from a woman under 40 in good health.

To note about this clonotype: It may be a read error: a sequence one base away is much more abundant. For the CDR3, the DNA is TGCGCCAGCAGCCAAGTCGTTAAAGGGTCCAACTATGGCTACACCTTC. This sequence encodes CASSQVVKGSNYGYTF. This rearrangement joins TRBV4-1 to TRBJ1-2; D remains ambiguous. V gave up 1 base and J gave up 2 bases, with 14 bases separating them. Germline V lookup: CDR1 MGHRA, CDR2 YSYEKL. This CDR3 is built from 16 residues.

This clonotype turned up a few times. This chain connects TRBV28 to TRBJ2-7; possibly TRBD1 for D (6 bases). Trimming took off 2 bases at V and 4 bases at J, with 15 bases between the two ends. Germline CDR1 is MDHEN and CDR2 is SYDVKM. The CDR3 has 15 residues. CDR3 in amino acids: CASSLNPAGVYEQYF. The CDR3, as DNA: TGTGCCAGCAGTTTAAACCCCGCAGGGGTATACGAGCAGTACTTC.

The table lists this clonotype with many counts. V usage is TRBV27 and J usage is TRBJ2-7; TRBD1 agrees at 7 bases. Per germline, CDR1 MNHEY and CDR2 SMNVEV (reference sequence). The CDR3 extends over 13 amino acids. Trimming at V came to 5 bases and at J to 6 bases, leaving 7 bases not matched to a gene. The CDR3 coding sequence is TGTGCCAGCAGTGCAACAGGGGCGGTCGAGCAGTACTTC. Translating it yields CASSATGAVEQYF.

The chain recombines TRBV10-3 with TRBJ2-3; 9 bases match TRBD2. The CDR3 extends over 16 amino acids. Trimming at V came to 3 bases and at J to 7 bases, leaving 11 bases not matched to a gene. Germline-derived CDR1 and CDR2 are ENHRY and SYGVKD. In DNA, the CDR3 is TGTGCCATCAGTGATTATTACCGGCGGGGGGGCAATACGCAGTATTTT. Translation gives CAISDYYRRGGNTQYF.

This clonotype has at least ten counts. The chain combines TRBV7-9 with TRBJ2-7; 8 nucleotides line up with TRBD2. Per germline, CDR1 SEHNR and CDR2 FQNEAQ (reference sequence). With 9 bases clipped from V and 2 bases from J, the junction kept 6 bases outside the gene matches. This CDR3 region has 13 residues. The CDR3 DNA sequence: TGTGCCAGTCGCGGGGGGAGTCCCTACGAGCAGTACTTC. Protein sequence: CASRGGSPYEQYF.

This clonotype was detected many times. This rearrangement joins TRBV12-3 or TRBV12-4 to TRBJ2-7; maybe TRBD1 (6 bases). CDR3 size: 14 residues. The V end was cut by 3 bases, the J end by 2 bases, with 11 bases between. The CDR3 sequence: CASSFSEGAYEQYF. The CDR3 DNA follows: TGTGCCAGCAGTTTCTCCGAGGGGGCCTACGAGCAGTACTTC.

The V and J genes are TRBV3-1 and TRBJ2-1; tentatively, D is TRBD1 (5 bases). V shed 2 bases and J shed 5 bases, with 22 bases lying between them. Germline V gives CDR1 LGHDT, CDR2 YNNKEL (reference sequence). This CDR3 is 18 amino acids long. CDR3 DNA: TGTGCCAGCAGCCAATACTACCCGGGTTCCCTGGGGCACAATGAGCAGTTCTTC. This encodes CASSQYYPGSLGHNEQFF.

This chain links TRBV4-1 with TRBJ2-7; D is undetermined. V lost 1 base and J 3 bases, leaving 13 bases between the germline ends. The CDR3 is made up of 15 amino acids. Germline V gene data show CDR1 as MGHRA and CDR2 as YSYEKL. CDR3 residues: CASSQAKYSIYEQYF. The DNA for the CDR3 is TGCGCCAGCAGCCAAGCGAAGTACTCTATCTACGAGCAGTACTTC.

The V gene is TRBV20-1, the J gene TRBJ2-3, with D possibly being TRBD2 (5 bases). Between the trimmed V and J ends, which lost 3 bases and 4 bases, there was a span of 14 bases. Germline-derived CDR1 and CDR2 are DFQATT and SNEGSKA (reference sequence). The CDR3 contains 14 residues. CDR3 sequence (DNA): TGCAGTGCTAGCTTAGGTCGGCGGGCAGATACGCAGTATTTT. Its translation is CSASLGRRADTQYF.

This clonotype was seen a few times. The J gene is TRBJ2-7, the V gene TRBV6-5; the match to TRBD2 covers 10 bases. Germline-derived CDR1 and CDR2 are MNHEY and SVGAGI. With 5 bases clipped from V and 0 bases from J, the junction kept 4 bases outside the gene matches. The CDR3 totals 15 residues. DNA of the CDR3: TGTGCCAGCAGTGCCCCTAGCGGGGGCTCCTACGAGCAGTACTTC. Translation gives CASSAPSGGSYEQYF.

The CDR3 coding sequence is TGTGCCAGTAGACTACGACAGGGGGATGGCTACACCTTC. Translated: CASRLRQGDGYTF. The chain is built from TRBV19 and TRBJ1-2; 9 nucleotides agree with TRBD1. V was clipped by 6 bases and J by 6 bases; unmatched bases: 5. This CDR3 region has 13 residues. Germline CDR1 and CDR2: LNHDA and SQIVND (reference sequence).

The chain combines TRBV6-2 or TRBV6-3 with TRBJ2-1; a possible D gene is TRBD2 (6 bases). The CDR3 runs to 13 residues. V was pared by 7 bases and J by 4 bases, with 11 bases between. Per germline, CDR1 MNHEY and CDR2 SVGEGT. CDR3 residues: CASTGRLYNEQFF. The CDR3 DNA is TGTGCCAGCACAGGGAGGTTATACAATGAGCAGTTCTTC.

A word on this clonotype: Germline is not matched at one junction end, which may reflect a read error. The rearrangement links TRBV5-1 to TRBJ2-2, with a possible D match to TRBD1 (6 bases). The CDR3 has 14 residues. Germline V gives CDR1 SGHRS, CDR2 YFSETQ. The DNA for the CDR3 is TGCACCAGCAGCCAATCCCAGGGGTCCGGGGAGCTGTTTTTT. Translation gives CTSSQSQGSGELFF.

This rearrangement joins TRBV20-1 to TRBJ2-2; D not resolved. The CDR3 consists of 12 residues. V was pared by 5 bases and J by 3 bases, with 7 bases between. Germline values: CDR1 DFQATT, CDR2 SNEGSKA (reference sequence). The CDR3 nucleotides read TGCAGTGCTGAGAGGTACACCGGGGAGCTGTTTTTT. Its translation is CSAERYTGELFF.

This clonotype was seen only a few times. The chain has TRBV20-1 and TRBJ2-4; D might be TRBD1 (5 bases). CDR3 length equals 15 residues. Trimming left V 6 bases short and J 2 bases short, with 17 bases between. Germline loops: CDR1 DFQATT, CDR2 SNEGSKA (reference sequence). Here the CDR3 DNA reads TGCAGTGCAACCCCGGCCCAGGGATCCAAAAACATTCAGTACTTC. Protein product: CSATPAQGSKNIQYF.

The chain has TRBV30 and TRBJ1-2, with a possible D match to TRBD1 (5 bases). Germline V gene data show CDR1 as GTSNPN and CDR2 as SVGIG (reference sequence). V lost 1 base and J 6 bases, leaving 15 bases between the germline ends. The CDR3 covers 14 residues. The CDR3 loop is CAWSARLAGDGYTF. In DNA form, the CDR3 reads TGTGCCTGGAGTGCGAGACTGGCGGGGGATGGCTACACCTTC.

The chain is built from TRBV12-3 or TRBV12-4 and TRBJ2-3, with a possible D match to TRBD1 (5 bases). Trimming took off 3 bases at V and 11 bases at J, with 21 bases between the two ends. The CDR3 spans 15 residues. Written as DNA, the CDR3 is TGTGCCAGCAGTTTGTCCAGGGTGAGAGCAGATGTGCAGTATTTT. Its translation is CASSLSRVRADVQYF.

The table lists this clonotype with a few counts. The V call is TRBV10-3, the J call TRBJ2-1; weak D call: TRBD2 (7 bases). Trimming cost V 5 bases and J 8 bases, with 13 bases left between them. Germline V gene sequence: CDR1 ENHRY, CDR2 SYGVKD. This CDR3 is 13 amino acids long. The CDR3 nucleotides read TGTGCCATCAGTCCCCGGGGGGCCCATGAGCAGTTCTTC. As protein: CAISPRGAHEQFF.

This sequence joins TRBV7-9 and TRBJ2-2; 11 bases agree with TRBD2. Germline CDR1 reads SEHNR; CDR2 reads FQNEAQ (reference sequence). CDR3 length: 18 residues. With V trimmed by 1 base and J by 3 bases, 7 bases remained unmatched. In DNA form, the CDR3 reads TGTGCCAGCAGCTTAGGGCCGGGACTAGCGGTCTACACCGGGGAGCTGTTTTTT. It codes for CASSLGPGLAVYTGELFF.

This sequence joins TRBV12-3 or TRBV12-4 and TRBJ2-7; TRBD1 agrees at 7 bases. V gave up 6 bases and J gave up 1 base; unmatched junction bases: 6. The length of the CDR3 is 14 residues. The CDR3 reads CASSPTGKSYEQYF. In DNA, the CDR3 is TGTGCCAGCAGCCCGACAGGGAAATCCTACGAGCAGTACTTC.

This clonotype was seen repeatedly, ten times or more. V usage is TRBV20-1 and J usage is TRBJ2-1; the match to TRBD2 covers 8 bases. The CDR3 is made up of 15 amino acids. After removal of 0 bases from V and 4 bases from J, the junction contained 5 bases not matched to a gene. Per the germline V gene, CDR1 is DFQATT and CDR2 is SNEGSKA (reference sequence). The CDR3 here is CSARDPAGVYNEQFF. The CDR3 DNA sequence: TGCAGTGCTAGAGATCCAGCGGGAGTTTACAATGAGCAGTTCTTC.

The chain links TRBV27 to TRBJ2-3; no definite D call. This CDR3 has 14 amino acids. Per germline, CDR1 MNHEY and CDR2 SMNVEV (reference sequence). The V gene lost 5 bases and the J gene lost 8 bases, with 17 bases spanning the gap. DNA of the CDR3: TGTGCCAGCAGTGCGCGGTCCCCACGGGCTACGCAGTATTTT. Translation: CASSARSPRATQYF.

This clonotype was seen a handful of times. The J gene is TRBJ1-2, the V gene TRBV4-1, with 10 bases aligning to TRBD1. Germline V gene data show CDR1 as MGHRA and CDR2 as YSYEKL. This CDR3 is built from 15 residues. The trim removed 0 bases at V and 7 bases at J, leaving 5 bases unmatched. CDR3 DNA sequence: TGCGCCAGCAGCCAAGATTTGAGGACAGGGGGTGGCTACACCTTC. Protein product: CASSQDLRTGGGYTF.

This clonotype was picked up a small number of times. The chain employs TRBV3-1 and TRBJ2-7; 14 bases line up with TRBD2. J gave up 0 bases and V 1 base, and 11 bases lay outside the gene matches. Germline V gene lookup returns CDR1 LGHDT and CDR2 YNNKEL (reference sequence). There are 20 residues in the CDR3. CDR3 in amino acids: CASSQGEEGLAGASSYEQYF. The DNA for the CDR3 is TGTGCCAGCAGCCAAGGGGAAGAGGGACTAGCGGGAGCTTCCTCCTACGAGCAGTACTTC.